This T cell receptor (beta chain) emerged from a study of tumor-infiltrating lymphocytes in primary liver carcinoma. Extraction of RNA together with DNA used about 18-31 mg of unsorted bulk tissue. The input was approximately 500 ng total RNA; TCR beta cDNA was made from it with a constant-region primer. Sequencing libraries for TCR beta derived from three nested multiplex PCR rounds that used slightly modified ARM-PCR. The first two PCR rounds, around 10 cycles each, used TRBV1-TRBV30 forward primers and a C-beta reverse primer. MiXCR, applied by TCRdb to the multiplex PCR reads, yields one record per CDR3 protein. The sample lists approximately 92,000 distinct CDR3 sequences, around 70% occurring once. This CDR3 has 15 residues. CDR1 is SGHVS, CDR2 FQNEAQ, per germline. Concerning this clonotype: Compared with germline, one end of the junction differs, possibly owing to a read error.

The V call is TRBV7-8, the J call TRBJ2-1; D is ambiguous. Sequencing was carried out using tumor-adjacent normal liver tissue. The origin of this receptor is a man aged 35 to 55 with primary liver carcinoma and hepatitis B virus infection. The CDR3 coding sequence is TGTGCCTGCAGCTATGGTCGGGTAGCCAGCAATGAGCAGTTCTTC. Its protein product is CACSYGRVASNEQFF.